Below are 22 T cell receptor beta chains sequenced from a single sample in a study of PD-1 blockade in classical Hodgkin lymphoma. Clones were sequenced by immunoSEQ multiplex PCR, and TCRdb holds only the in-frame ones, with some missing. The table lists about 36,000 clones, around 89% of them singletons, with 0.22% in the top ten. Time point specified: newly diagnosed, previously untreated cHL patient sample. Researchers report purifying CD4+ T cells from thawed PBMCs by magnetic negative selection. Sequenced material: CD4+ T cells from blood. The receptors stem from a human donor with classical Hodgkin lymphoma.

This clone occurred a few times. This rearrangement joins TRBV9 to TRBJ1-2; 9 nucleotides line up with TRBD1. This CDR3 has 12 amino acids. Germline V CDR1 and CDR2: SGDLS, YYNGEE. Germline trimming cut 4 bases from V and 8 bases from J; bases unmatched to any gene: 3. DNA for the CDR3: TGTGCCAGCAGCTTGGACAGGGGAGGCTACACCTTC. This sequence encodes CASSLDRGGYTF.

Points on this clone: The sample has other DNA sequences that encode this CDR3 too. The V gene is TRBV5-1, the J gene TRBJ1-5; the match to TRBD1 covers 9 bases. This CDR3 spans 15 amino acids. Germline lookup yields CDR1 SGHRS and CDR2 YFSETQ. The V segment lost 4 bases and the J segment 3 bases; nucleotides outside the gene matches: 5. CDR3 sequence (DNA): TGCGCCAGCAGCGGGGGGACAGGGAACAATCAGCCCCAGCATTTT. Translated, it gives CASSGGTGNNQPQHF.

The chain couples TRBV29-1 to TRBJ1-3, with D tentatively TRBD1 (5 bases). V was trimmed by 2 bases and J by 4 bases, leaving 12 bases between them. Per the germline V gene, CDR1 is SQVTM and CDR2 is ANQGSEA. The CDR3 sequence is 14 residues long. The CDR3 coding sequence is TGCAGCGTTGAATTGATGGGGGTAGGAAACACCATATATTTT. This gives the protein CSVELMGVGNTIYF.

The CDR3 coding sequence is TGTGCCAGCATACAGGGATCCTCCTACAATGAGCAGTTCTTC. It translates to CASIQGSSYNEQFF. The J gene is TRBJ2-1, the V gene TRBV18; tentatively, D is TRBD1 (6 bases). This CDR3 is built from 14 residues. Germline CDR1 is KGHSH and CDR2 is LQKENI. V lost 8 bases and J lost 0, with 11 bases in between.

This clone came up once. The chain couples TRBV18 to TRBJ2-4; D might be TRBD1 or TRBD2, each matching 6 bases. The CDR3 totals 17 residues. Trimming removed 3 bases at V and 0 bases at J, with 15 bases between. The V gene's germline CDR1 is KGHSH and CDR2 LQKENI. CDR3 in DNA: TGTGCCAGCTCACCCGAGGGGGGCCAGCTAGCCAAAAACATTCAGTACTTC. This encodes CASSPEGGQLAKNIQYF. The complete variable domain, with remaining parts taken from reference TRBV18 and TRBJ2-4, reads NAGVMQNPRHLVRRRGQEARLRCSPMKGHSHVYWYRQLPEEGLKFMVYLQKENIIDESGMPKERFSAEFPKEGPSILRIQQVVRGDSAAYFCASSPEGGQLAKNIQYFGAGTRLSVL.

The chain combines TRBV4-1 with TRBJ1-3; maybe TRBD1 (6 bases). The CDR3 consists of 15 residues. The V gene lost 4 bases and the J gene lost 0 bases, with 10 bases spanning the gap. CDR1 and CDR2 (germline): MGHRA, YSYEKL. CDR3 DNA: TGCGCCAGCAGCCTACCGGACAGCTCTGGAAACACCATATATTTT. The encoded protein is CASSLPDSSGNTIYF.

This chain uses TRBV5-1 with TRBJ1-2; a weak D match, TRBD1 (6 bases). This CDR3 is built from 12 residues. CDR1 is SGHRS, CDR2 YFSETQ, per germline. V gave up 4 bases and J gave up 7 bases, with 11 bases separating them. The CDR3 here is CASSVGTSGYTF. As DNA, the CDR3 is TGCGCCAGCAGCGTCGGGACATCTGGCTACACCTTC.

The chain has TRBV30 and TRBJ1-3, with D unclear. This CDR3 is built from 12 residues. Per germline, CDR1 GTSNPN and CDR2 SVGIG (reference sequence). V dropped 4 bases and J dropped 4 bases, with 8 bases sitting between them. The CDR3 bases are TGTGCCTGGACGGTGGGAGGAAACACCATATATTTT. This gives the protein CAWTVGGNTIYF.

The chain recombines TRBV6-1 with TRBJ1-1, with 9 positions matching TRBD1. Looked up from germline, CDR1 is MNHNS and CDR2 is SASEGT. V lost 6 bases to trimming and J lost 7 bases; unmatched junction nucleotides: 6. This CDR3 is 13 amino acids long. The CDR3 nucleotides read TGTGCCAGCAGCCGTGACAGGGGGGATGAAGCTTTCTTT. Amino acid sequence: CASSRDRGDEAFF.

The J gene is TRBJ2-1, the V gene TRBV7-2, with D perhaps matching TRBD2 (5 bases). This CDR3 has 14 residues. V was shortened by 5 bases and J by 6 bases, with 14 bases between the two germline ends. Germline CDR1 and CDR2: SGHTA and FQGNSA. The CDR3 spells CASSRIGESNEQFF. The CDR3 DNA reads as TGTGCCAGCAGCCGAATCGGGGAGAGCAATGAGCAGTTCTTC. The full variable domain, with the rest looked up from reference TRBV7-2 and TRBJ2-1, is GAGVSQSPSNKVTEKGKDVELRCDPISGHTALYWYRQSLGQGLEFLIYFQGNSAPDKSGLPSDRFSAERTGGSVSTLTIQRTQQEDSAVYLCASSRIGESNEQFFGPGTRLTVL.

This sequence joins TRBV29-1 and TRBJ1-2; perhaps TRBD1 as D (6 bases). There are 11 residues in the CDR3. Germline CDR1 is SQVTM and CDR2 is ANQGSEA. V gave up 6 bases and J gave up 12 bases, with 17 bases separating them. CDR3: CSVALQGLNTF. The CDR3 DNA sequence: TGCAGCGTGGCCCTTCAGGGGCTCAACACCTTC.

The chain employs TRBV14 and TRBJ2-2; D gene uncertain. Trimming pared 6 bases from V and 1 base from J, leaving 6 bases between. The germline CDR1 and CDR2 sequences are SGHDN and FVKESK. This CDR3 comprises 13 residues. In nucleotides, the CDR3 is TGTGCCAGCAGTGGTAAGAACACCGGGGAGCTGTTTTTT. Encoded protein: CASSGKNTGELFF.

Written as DNA, the CDR3 is TGTGCCAGCAGCTTGGTGTATGGCTATGGCTACACCTTC. Translated: CASSLVYGYGYTF. This chain uses TRBV11-2 with TRBJ1-2; D remains ambiguous. Looked up from germline, CDR1 is SGHAT and CDR2 is FQNNGV. The length of the CDR3 is 13 residues. V lost 3 bases to trimming and J lost 4 bases, with 9 bases between them.

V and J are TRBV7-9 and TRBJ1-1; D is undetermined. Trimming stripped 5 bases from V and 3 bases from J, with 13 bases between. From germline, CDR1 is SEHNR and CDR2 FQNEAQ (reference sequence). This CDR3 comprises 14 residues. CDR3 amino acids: CASSPEGRYTEAFF. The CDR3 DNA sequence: TGTGCCAGCAGCCCAGAGGGTAGGTACACTGAAGCTTTCTTT.

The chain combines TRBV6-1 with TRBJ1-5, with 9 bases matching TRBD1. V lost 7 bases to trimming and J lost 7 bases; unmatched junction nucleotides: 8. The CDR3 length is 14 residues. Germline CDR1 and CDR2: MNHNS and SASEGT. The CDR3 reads CASTVRTGVQPQHF. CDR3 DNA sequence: TGTGCCAGCACCGTAAGGACAGGGGTACAGCCCCAGCATTTT.

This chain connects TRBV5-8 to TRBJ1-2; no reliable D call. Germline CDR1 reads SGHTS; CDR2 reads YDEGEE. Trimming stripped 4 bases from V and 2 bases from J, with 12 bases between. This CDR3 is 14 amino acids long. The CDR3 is CASSRRTGNYGYTF. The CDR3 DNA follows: TGTGCCAGCAGCCGGAGAACCGGGAACTATGGCTACACCTTC.

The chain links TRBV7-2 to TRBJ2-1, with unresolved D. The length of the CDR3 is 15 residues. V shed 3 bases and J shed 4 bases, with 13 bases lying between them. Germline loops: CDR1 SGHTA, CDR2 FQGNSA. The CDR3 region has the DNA TGTGCCAGCAGCTTTGTAGCCCTCCTGTACAATGAGCAGTTCTTC. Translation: CASSFVALLYNEQFF.

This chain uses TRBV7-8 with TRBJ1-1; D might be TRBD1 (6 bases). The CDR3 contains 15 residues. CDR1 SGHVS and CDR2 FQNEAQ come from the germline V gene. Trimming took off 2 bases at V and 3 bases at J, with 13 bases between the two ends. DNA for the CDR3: TGTGCCAGCAGCTTAACTAACAGGGACCACACTGAAGCTTTCTTT. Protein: CASSLTNRDHTEAFF. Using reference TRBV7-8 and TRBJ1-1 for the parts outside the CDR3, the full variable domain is GAGVSQSPRYKVAKRGQDVALRCDPISGHVSLFWYQQALGQGPEFLTYFQNEAQLDKSGLPSDRFFAERPEGSVSTLKIQRTQQEDSAVYLCASSLTNRDHTEAFFGQGTRLTVV.

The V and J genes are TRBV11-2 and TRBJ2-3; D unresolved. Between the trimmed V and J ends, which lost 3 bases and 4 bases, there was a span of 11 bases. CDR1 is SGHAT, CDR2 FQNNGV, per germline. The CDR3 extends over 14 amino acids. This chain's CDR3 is CASSFASVPDTQYF. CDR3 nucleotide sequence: TGTGCCAGCAGCTTCGCGTCAGTCCCAGATACGCAGTATTTT.

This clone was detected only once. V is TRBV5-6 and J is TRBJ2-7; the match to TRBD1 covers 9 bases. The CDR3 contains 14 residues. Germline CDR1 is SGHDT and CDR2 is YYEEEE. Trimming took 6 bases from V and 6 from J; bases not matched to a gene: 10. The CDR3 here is CASNLPGQGIEQYF. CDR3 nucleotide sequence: TGTGCCAGCAACTTACCGGGACAGGGAATCGAGCAGTACTTC.

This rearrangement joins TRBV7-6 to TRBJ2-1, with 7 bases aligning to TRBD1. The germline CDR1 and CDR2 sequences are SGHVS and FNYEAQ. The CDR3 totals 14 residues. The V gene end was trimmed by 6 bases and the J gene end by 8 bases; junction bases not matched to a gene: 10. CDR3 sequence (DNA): TGTGCCAGCAGGCGAAGACAGGGTTCCGATGAGCAGTTCTTC. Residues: CASRRRQGSDEQFF. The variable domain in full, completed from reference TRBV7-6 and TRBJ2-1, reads GAGVSQSPRYKVTKRGQDVALRCDPISGHVSLYWYRQALGQGPEFLTYFNYEAQQDKSGLPNDRFSAERPEGSISTLTIQRTEQRDSAMYRCASRRRQGSDEQFFGPGTRLTVL.

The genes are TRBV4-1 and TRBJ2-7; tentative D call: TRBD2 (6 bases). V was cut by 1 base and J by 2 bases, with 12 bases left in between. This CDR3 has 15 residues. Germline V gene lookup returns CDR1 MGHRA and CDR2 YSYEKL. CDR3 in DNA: TGCGCCAGCAGCCAAGGTCGGACGGGAGCCTACGAGCAGTACTTC. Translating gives CASSQGRTGAYEQYF.